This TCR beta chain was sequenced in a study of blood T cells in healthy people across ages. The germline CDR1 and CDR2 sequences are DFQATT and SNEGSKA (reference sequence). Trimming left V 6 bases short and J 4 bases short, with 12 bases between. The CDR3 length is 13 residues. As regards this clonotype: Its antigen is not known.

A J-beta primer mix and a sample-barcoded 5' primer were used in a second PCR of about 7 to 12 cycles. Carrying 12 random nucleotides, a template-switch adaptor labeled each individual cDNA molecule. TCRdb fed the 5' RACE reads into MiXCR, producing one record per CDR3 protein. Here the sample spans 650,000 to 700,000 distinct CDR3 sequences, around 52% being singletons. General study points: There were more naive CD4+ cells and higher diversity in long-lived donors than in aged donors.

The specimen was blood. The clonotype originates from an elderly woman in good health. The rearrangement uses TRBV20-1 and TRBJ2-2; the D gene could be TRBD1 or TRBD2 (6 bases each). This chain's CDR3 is CSARGLTTGELFF. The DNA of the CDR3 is TGCAGTGCCAGGGGACTTACCACCGGGGAGCTGTTTTTT.